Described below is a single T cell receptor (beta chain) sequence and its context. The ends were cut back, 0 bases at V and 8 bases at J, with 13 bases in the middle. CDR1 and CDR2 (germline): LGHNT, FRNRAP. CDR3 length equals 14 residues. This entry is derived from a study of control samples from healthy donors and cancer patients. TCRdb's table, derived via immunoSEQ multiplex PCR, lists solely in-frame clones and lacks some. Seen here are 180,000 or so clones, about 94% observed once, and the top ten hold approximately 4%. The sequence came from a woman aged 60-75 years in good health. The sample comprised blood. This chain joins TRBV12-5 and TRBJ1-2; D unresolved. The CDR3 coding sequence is TGTGCTAGTGGTTTGGTACGGAACTCGGGGGGCTACACCTTC. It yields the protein CASGLVRNSGGYTF.